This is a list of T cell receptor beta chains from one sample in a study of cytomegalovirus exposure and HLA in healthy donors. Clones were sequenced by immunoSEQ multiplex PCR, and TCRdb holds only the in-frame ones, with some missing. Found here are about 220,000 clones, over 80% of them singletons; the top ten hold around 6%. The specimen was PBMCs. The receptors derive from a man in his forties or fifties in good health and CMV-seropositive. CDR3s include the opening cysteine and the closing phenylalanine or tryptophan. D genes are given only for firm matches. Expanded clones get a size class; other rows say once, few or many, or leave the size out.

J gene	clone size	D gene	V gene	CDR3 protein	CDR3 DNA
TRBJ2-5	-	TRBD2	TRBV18	CASSSQSGRYQETQYF	TGTGCCAGCTCATCACAAAGCGGGAGGTACCAAGAGACCCAGTACTTC
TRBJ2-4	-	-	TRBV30	CALGREGKNIQYF	TGTGCTTTGGGGCGGGAAGGCAAAAACATTCAGTACTTC
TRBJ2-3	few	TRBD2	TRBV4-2	CASSPSPGLAGGTSTDTQYF	TGTGCCAGCAGCCCTAGCCCGGGACTAGCGGGAGGGACTAGCACAGATACGCAGTATTTT
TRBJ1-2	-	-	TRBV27	CASSPGQGYGYTF	TGTGCCAGCAGTCCGGGACAAGGCTATGGCTACACCTTC
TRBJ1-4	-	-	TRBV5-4	CASSFSPDEKLFF	TGTGCCAGCAGCTTCTCGCCAGATGAAAAACTGTTTTTT
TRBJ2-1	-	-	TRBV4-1	CASSVQGGEQFF	TGCGCCAGCAGCGTTCAGGGGGGTGAGCAGTTCTTC
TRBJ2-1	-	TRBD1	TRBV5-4	CASSATGGEQFF	TGTGCCAGCAGCGCGACAGGGGGTGAGCAGTTCTTC
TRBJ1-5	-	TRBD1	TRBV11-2	CASSFGQGDQPQHF	TGTGCCAGCAGCTTTGGACAGGGCGATCAGCCCCAGCATTTT
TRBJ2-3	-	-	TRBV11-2	CASSINTDTQYF	TGTGCCAGCAGCATAAACACAGATACGCAGTATTTT
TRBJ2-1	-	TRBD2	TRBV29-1	CSGRAGGYNEQFF	TGCAGCGGCCGGGCGGGAGGATACAATGAGCAGTTCTTC
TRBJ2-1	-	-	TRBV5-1	CASSLDYNKNNEQFF	TGCGCCAGCAGCTTGGACTACAACAAAAACAATGAGCAGTTCTTC
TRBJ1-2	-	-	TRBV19	CASSTSGISPYGYTF	TGTGCCAGTAGCACTTCGGGGATCTCACCCTATGGCTACACCTTC
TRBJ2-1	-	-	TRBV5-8	CASSSGPLNNEQFF	TGTGCCAGCAGCTCCGGTCCGCTTAACAATGAGCAGTTCTTC
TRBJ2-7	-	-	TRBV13	CASSLRTVPLYEQYF	TGTGCCAGCAGCCTACGGACTGTTCCCCTCTACGAGCAGTACTTC
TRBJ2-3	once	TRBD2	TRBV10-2	CASGLAGGKDTQYF	TGCGCCAGCGGACTAGCGGGAGGAAAGGATACGCAGTATTTT
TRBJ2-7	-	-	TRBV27	CTSSPTGYEQYF	TGTACCAGCAGTCCCACGGGGTACGAGCAGTACTTC
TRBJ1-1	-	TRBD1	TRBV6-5	CASSYSNRGKAEAFF	TGTGCCAGCAGTTACTCGAACAGGGGTAAGGCTGAAGCTTTCTTT
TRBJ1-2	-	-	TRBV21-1	CASSPLGQGTNYGYTF	TGTGCCAGCAGCCCGCTAGGGCAGGGGACTAACTATGGCTACACCTTC
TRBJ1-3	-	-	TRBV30	CASRLAGRSGNTIYF	TGTGCCTCCAGACTAGCGGGCCGCTCTGGAAACACCATATATTTT
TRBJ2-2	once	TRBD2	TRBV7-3	CASSLGLAGQNTGELFF	TGTGCCAGCAGCCTTGGACTAGCGGGCCAGAACACCGGGGAGCTGTTTTTT
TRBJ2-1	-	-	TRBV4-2	CASSQVIPLTYNEQFF	TGTGCCAGCAGCCAAGTGATACCCCTAACCTACAATGAGCAGTTCTTC
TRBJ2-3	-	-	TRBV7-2	CASSLVSYPYF	TGTGCCAGCAGCTTAGTTAGCTATCCGTATTTT
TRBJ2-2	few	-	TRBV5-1	CASSPQGGELFF	TGCGCCAGCAGCCCACAGGGAGGGGAGCTGTTTTTT
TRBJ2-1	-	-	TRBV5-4	CASSLVGSNLYNEQFF	TGTGCCAGCAGCTTGGTGGGTAGCAACCTTTACAATGAGCAGTTCTTC
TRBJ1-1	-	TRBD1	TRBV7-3	CASSTGTGSLAFF	TGTGCCAGCAGCACCGGGACAGGGAGTTTGGCTTTCTTT
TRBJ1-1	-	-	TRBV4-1	CAAGGTEAFF	TGCGCCGCTGGGGGGACTGAAGCTTTCTTT
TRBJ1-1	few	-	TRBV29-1	CSVDNGGGNTEAFF	TGCAGCGTTGATAACGGTGGCGGGAACACTGAAGCTTTCTTT
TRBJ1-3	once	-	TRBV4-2	CASSQDLGVSGNTIYF	TGTGCCAGCAGCCAAGATCTAGGGGTCTCTGGAAACACCATATATTTT
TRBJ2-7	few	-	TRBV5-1	CASSLVEGYEQYF	TGCGCCAGCAGCCTTGTCGAGGGCTACGAGCAGTACTTC
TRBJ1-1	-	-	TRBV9	CASSVGGANTEAFF	TGTGCCAGCAGCGTAGGGGGAGCGAACACTGAAGCTTTCTTT
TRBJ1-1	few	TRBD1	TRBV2	CASRYRGMNTEAFF	TGTGCCAGCAGATACAGGGGCATGAACACTGAAGCTTTCTTT
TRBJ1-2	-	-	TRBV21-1	CASSKASSRDRGPGYTF	TGTGCCAGCAGCAAAGCGTCCTCTCGGGACAGGGGGCCTGGCTACACCTTC
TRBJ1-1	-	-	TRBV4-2	CASSQGEGVNTEAFF	TGTGCCAGCAGCCAAGGGGAGGGAGTGAACACTGAAGCTTTCTTT
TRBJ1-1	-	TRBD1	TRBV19	CASIKDRWNTEAFF	TGTGCCAGTATTAAGGACAGGTGGAACACTGAAGCTTTCTTT
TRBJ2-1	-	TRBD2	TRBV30	CAWSEVAGGPLGQFF	TGTGCCTGGAGTGAGGTAGCGGGAGGCCCGCTGGGGCAGTTCTTC
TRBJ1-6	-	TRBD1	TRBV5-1	CASSQDRDNNSPLHF	TGCGCCAGCAGTCAGGACAGGGACAATAATTCACCCCTCCACTTT
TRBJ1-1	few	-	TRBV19	CASSTPGGASGTEAFF	TGTGCCAGTAGTACCCCCGGGGGGGCTTCGGGGACTGAAGCTTTCTTT